This T cell receptor beta chain was documented in a study of blood T cell repertoires in COVID-19 (TCRdb year 2020). With respect to the entire study: Collaborator samples came from the United States, Italy and Spain and covered acute and convalescent phases of COVID-19. Samples came from the ongoing ImmuneRACE study (first 160 participants) plus 1,254 subjects from 6 global collaborators. Sample metadata almost always included a de-identified subject ID, COVID-19 status, age in years and sex. Where HLA class I and class II types were available, the types were taken from metadata supplied by the sample provider, not from assay-based typing. Subjects who had been exposed to COVID-19, were actively infected with it, or had recovered from it provided the deeply sampled blood TCRbeta repertoires that made up the dataset. The repertoires were released in a freely available public database meant as a resource for research on the immune response to SARS-CoV-2. The prospective study material was composed of cDNA or gDNA derived from T cells, B-cell-depleted T cells, or PBMCs.

TCRbeta CDR3 regions were amplified from genomic DNA using the immunoSEQ Assay, a bias-controlled multiplex PCR. Turning to the authors' computational methods: The number of nucleated cells in each sample was estimated from the amplification of reference gene primers within the assay. To quantify the absolute abundance of each unique TCRbeta CDR3 rearrangement, sequence reads were collapsed and filtered. For each sample, productive Simpson clonality was calculated by taking the square root of Simpson's diversity index across productive rearrangements. Entries here come from immuneACCESS through TCRdb and include only in-frame sequences with V and J called. Some clones fail to appear in such tables; in the studies checked, an unresolved V gene covers under half of the shortfall, and the cause of the remainder is unknown. V and J calls plus clone size are reproduced from that table; the DNA served to infer D and trimming. Here the sample has hundreds of thousands of clones; about nine tenths occur a single time. 9.5% to 13% of the sample belongs to the ten largest clones.

General conclusions and limits of the study: Clinical and demographic metadata were provided uncurated, with the amount varying by source and participant.

One collaborating source in Seattle enrolled patients while the patients were actively infected and followed the patients over time throughout the course of disease. Collaborating institutions collected whole blood in K2EDTA tubes following their own protocols. For TCRbeta analysis, collaborators shipped samples as frozen whole blood, isolated PBMCs, or DNA extracted from either of those sample types. CDR3 length: 15 amino acids, cysteine to phenylalanine. Only the CDR3 DNA is retained, 45 bases long and in frame from the first base. CDR1 and CDR2 were assigned from the germline V gene as SGHTA and FQGTGA. V is trimmed back by 0 bases and J by 6 bases, and the junction contains 7 bases that no gene match accounts for. Comment on this clone: Its antigen remains undetermined. Base qualities are not recorded, but no much larger clone differs from it by a single base.

The receptor was isolated from a man aged 45 to 65 with COVID-19, enrolled during active disease. Sequences were obtained from peripheral blood. This sequence uses TRBV7-3 and TRBJ2-7, with 8 bases aligning to TRBD1. The bases are TGTGCCAGCAGCTTAACCGGACAGGGAGGCTCCGAGCAGTACTTC. The resulting protein is CASSLTGQGGSEQYF.